This TCR beta chain is drawn from a study of blood T cell repertoires in COVID-19. Study-level background: PBMCs, B-cell-depleted T cells, or T cells provided the cDNA or gDNA that made up the material.

Per the original data handling: Amplification of reference gene primers provided the estimated nucleated cell counts. The table came from immunoSEQ multiplex PCR; TCRdb's copy has only in-frame clones and leaves some out. V and J calls and clone size are as listed in that table; D and trimming were resolved from the DNA. The table has 100,000 to 150,000 clones, more than 75% seen once; the top ten hold 3.9%. CDR3 size: 15 residues. CDR1 and CDR2 (germline): SGHTA, FQGNSA. Germline trimming cut 2 bases from V and 4 bases from J; bases unmatched to any gene: 1. This chain uses TRBV7-2 with TRBJ2-2; 10 bases are shared with TRBD1. The sequenced sample was peripheral blood. This TCR was sampled from a man in his 60s with acute or convalescent COVID-19. CDR3 loop: CASSLRQGATGELFF. CDR3 DNA sequence: TGTGCCAGCAGCTTACGACAGGGGGCCACCGGGGAGCTGTTTTTT.